The 5 T cell receptor beta chains given below trace back to one sample, sequenced in a study of blood T cell repertoires in COVID-19. Sequencing used immunoSEQ multiplex PCR; TCRdb keeps in-frame clones, though not all of them. The sample records under 300,000 clones, less than 85% being singletons. The material sequenced was peripheral blood. The receptors shown here come from a woman aged 80 or over with active or convalescent COVID-19.

This chain links TRBV7-2 with TRBJ1-5; D uncertain. The CDR3 loop spans 14 amino acids. CDR1 is SGHTA and CDR2 is FQGNSA in the germline V gene. V was cut by 1 base and J by 6 bases, with 10 bases left in between. The CDR3 sequence is CASSLGANLQPQHF. DNA for the CDR3: TGTGCCAGCAGCTTAGGTGCTAATCTTCAGCCCCAGCATTTT.

The chain recombines TRBV29-1 with TRBJ1-5, with 7 bases matching TRBD1. Germline V gene sequence: CDR1 SQVTM, CDR2 ANQGSEA. V shed 7 bases, J shed 1 base, and the junction held 7 bases outside the gene matches. The CDR3 totals 14 residues. The CDR3 region is CSAQQGGSNQPQHF. The CDR3 nucleotides are TGCAGCGCTCAGCAGGGGGGAAGCAATCAGCCCCAGCATTTT.

In DNA, the CDR3 is TGTGCCAGTAAGGACAGGACGAACACTGAAGCTTTCTTT. Translated, it gives CASKDRTNTEAFF. The chain carries TRBV12-3 or TRBV12-4 and TRBJ1-1, with TRBD1 matching 7 bases. Trimming at V came to 9 bases and at J to 1 base, leaving 5 bases not matched to a gene. The CDR3 loop spans 13 amino acids.

V and J are TRBV15 and TRBJ1-2; D is possibly TRBD1 (6 bases). Per germline, CDR1 LNHNV and CDR2 YYDKDF (reference sequence). The V gene lost 1 base and the J gene lost 2 bases, with 8 bases spanning the gap. The CDR3 length is 14 residues. The CDR3 is CATSRGQANYGYTF. The CDR3 DNA reads as TGTGCCACCAGCAGAGGACAGGCGAACTATGGCTACACCTTC.

The chain links TRBV28 to TRBJ1-5, with D perhaps TRBD1 (6 bases). The CDR3 sequence is 13 residues long. Trimming stripped 6 bases from V and 6 bases from J, with 12 bases between. The germline CDR1 and CDR2 sequences are MDHEN and SYDVKM. CDR3 protein: CASRGGVGQPQHF. The CDR3 DNA follows: TGTGCCAGCAGAGGGGGGGTGGGTCAGCCCCAGCATTTT.